This T cell receptor (beta chain) originates from a study of shared clonotypes between healthy human individuals. Findings and caveats of the study: Clonotypes not shared had lower generation probabilities than those common to all four donors. Memory subsets generally showed lower estimated richness than naive subsets.

The data were produced by immunoSEQ multiplex PCR, yet TCRdb's version contains in-frame clones alone and is incomplete. Among about 2.3 million clones listed, 85% to 95% were seen once. Study donors comprised healthy, HIV-negative adults devoid of recent acute infection or vaccination. Those who donated, Caucasian adults without exception, all lived in Nashville, Tennessee. V lost 3 bases and J lost 2, with 17 bases in between. Germline-derived CDR1 and CDR2 are MDHEN and SYDVKM. This CDR3 is built from 17 residues. Notes on this clone: Its target is unknown.

The chain uses TRBV28 and TRBJ1-5; tentatively, D is TRBD1 (6 bases). The sample comprised naive CD4+ T cells from PBMCs. Subset reported: CD45RA+ positively selected. The source of this sequence is a man younger than 30 in good health. Some clones in this sample may be carry-over from other donors' samples. The CDR3 sequence: CASSFGGALYGNQPQHF. The CDR3, as DNA: TGTGCCAGCAGTTTTGGGGGGGCATTGTACGGCAATCAGCCCCAGCATTTT.